This TCR beta chain derives from a study of blood T cell repertoires in COVID-19. Across the study: Samples representing acute and convalescent COVID-19 were sourced from the United States, Italy and Spain. PBMCs, B-cell-depleted T cells, or T cells provided the cDNA or gDNA that made up the material.

The V end was cut by 3 bases, the J end by 0 bases, with 5 bases between. The CDR3 length is 13 residues. Germline loops: CDR1 SGHNT, CDR2 YYREEE (reference sequence). Per the original data handling: Estimation of nucleated cell counts was performed using reference gene primer amplification. This table comes from immunoSEQ multiplex PCR, and its TCRdb copy is limited to in-frame clones, with some not included. That table supplies the V and J calls and clone size; D and trimming were determined from the DNA. The data contain approximately 240,000 clones, more than 80% of them singletons. The sequence came from a woman younger than 45 with COVID-19, enrolled during active disease. The sample was peripheral blood. This chain connects TRBV5-4 to TRBJ2-3; D ambiguous. The CDR3 spells CASSSTSTDTQYF. Written as DNA, the CDR3 is TGTGCCAGCAGCTCAACTAGCACAGATACGCAGTATTTT.